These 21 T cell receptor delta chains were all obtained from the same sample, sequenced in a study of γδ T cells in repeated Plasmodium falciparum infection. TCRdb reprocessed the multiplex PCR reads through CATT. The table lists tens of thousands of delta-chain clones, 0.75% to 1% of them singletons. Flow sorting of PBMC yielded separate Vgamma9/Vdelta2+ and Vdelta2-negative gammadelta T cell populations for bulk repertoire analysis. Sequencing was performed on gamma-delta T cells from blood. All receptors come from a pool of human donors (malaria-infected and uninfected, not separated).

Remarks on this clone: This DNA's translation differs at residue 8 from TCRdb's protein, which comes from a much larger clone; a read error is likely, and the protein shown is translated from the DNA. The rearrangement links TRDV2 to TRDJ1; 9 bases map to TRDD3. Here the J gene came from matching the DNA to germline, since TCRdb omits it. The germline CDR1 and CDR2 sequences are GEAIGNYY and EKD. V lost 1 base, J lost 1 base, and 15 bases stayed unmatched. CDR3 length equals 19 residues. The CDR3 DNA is TGTGCCTGTGACACGATCCCCCCGGGGATACGGCCGGGCACCGATAAACTCATCTTT. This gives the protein CACDTIPPGIRPGTDKLIF.

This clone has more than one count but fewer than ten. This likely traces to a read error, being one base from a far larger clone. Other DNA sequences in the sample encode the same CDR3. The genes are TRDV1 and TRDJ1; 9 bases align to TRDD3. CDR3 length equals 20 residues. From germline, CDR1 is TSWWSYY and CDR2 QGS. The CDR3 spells CALGTSNYVPWGIPTDKLIF. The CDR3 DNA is TGCGCTCTTGGGACCAGCAACTACGTGCCCTGGGGGATCCCCACCGATAAACTCATCTTT.

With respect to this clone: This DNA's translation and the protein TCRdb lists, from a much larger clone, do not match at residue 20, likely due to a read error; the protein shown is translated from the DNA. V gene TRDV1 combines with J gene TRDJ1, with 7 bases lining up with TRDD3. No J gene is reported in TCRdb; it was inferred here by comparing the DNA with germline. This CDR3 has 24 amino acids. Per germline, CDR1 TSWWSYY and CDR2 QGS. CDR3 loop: CALGARSTPSLLEWGKVGTGKLIF. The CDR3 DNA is TGTGCTCTTGGGGCCAGATCCACGCCTTCGCTCCTGGAATGGGGGAAGGTAGGGACCGGTAAACTCATCTTT.

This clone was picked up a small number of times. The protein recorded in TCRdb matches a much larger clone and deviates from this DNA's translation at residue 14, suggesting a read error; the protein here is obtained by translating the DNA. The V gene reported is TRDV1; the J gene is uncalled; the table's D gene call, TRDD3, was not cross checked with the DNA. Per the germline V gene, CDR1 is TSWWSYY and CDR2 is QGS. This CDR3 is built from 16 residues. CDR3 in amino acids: CALGGIPVIVADKPIF. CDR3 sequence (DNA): TGTGCTCTTGGGGGAATTCCCGTTATTGTGGCCGATAAACCCATCTTT.

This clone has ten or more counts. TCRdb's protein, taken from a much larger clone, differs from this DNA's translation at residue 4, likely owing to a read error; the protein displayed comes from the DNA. The CDR3 bases are TGTGCCTGTGGCACGCTCCCGCTGGGGGACCACAACACCGATAAACTCATCTTT. Translated, it gives CACGTLPLGDHNTDKLIF. The chain employs TRDV2 and TRDJ1; 8 bases map to TRDD3. Assignment of the J gene here rests on matching the DNA to germline, because TCRdb gives none. Trimming took 5 bases from V and 0 from J; bases not matched to a gene: 16. The germline V gene has CDR1 GEAIGNYY and CDR2 EKD. The CDR3 is made up of 18 amino acids.

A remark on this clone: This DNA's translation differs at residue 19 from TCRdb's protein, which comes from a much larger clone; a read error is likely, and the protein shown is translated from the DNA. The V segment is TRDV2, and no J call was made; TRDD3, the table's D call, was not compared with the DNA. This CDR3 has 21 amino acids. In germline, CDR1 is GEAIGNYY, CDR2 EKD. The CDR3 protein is CACDKRSWGFLKTWDTRQIFF. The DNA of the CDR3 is TGTGCCTGTGACAAGAGGAGCTGGGGGTTCCTTAAGACCTGGGACACCCGACAGATATTTTTC.

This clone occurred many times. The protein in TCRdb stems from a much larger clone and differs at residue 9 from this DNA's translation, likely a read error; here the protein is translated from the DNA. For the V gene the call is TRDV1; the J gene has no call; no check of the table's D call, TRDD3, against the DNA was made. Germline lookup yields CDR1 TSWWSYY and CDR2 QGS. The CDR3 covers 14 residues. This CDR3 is CALGEPIRPDNLIF. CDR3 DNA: TGTGCTCTTGGGGAACCAATTAGGCCCGATAACCTCATCTTT.

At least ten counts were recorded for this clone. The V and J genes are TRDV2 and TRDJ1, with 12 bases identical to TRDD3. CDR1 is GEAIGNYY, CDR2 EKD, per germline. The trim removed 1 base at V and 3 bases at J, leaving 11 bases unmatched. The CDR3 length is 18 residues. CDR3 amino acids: CACDTLLLGDTDADKLIF. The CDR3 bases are TGTGCCTGTGACACTTTATTACTGGGGGATACTGACGCCGATAAACTCATCTTT.

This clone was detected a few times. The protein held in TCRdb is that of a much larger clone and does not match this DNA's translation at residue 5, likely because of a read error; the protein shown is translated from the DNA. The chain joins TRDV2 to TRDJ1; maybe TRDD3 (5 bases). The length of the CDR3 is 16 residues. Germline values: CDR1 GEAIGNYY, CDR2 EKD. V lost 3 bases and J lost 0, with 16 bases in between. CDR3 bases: TGTGCCTGTGACGCCGTGGGGAGGGGGTACACCGATAAACTCATCTTT. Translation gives CACDAVGRGYTDKLIF.

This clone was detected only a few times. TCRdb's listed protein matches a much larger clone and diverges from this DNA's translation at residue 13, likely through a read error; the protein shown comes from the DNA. Here the CDR3 reads CALGEPPVGSWDPRQMFF. DNA of the CDR3: TGTGCTCTTGGGGAACCTCCCGTCGGCTCCTGGGACCCCCGACAGATGTTTTTC. The chain joins TRDV1 to TRDJ3, with D perhaps TRDD3 (5 bases). Germline V CDR1 and CDR2: TSWWSYY, QGS. This CDR3 has 18 residues.

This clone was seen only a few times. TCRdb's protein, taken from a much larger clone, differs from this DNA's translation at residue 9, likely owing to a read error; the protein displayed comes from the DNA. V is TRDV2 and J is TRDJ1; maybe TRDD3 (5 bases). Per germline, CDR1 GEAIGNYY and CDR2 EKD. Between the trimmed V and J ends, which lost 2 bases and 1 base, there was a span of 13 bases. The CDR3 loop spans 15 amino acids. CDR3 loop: CACDILGMCTDKLIF. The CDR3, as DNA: TGTGCCTGTGACATTCTTGGGATGTGCACCGATAAACTCATCTTT.

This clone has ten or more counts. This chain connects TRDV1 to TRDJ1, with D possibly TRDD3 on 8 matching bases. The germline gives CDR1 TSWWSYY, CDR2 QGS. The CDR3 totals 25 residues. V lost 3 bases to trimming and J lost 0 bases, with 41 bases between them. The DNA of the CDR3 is TGTGCTCTTGGGGAGCCCGCAAAAAATGGTTCCTACCCTGTACTGGGGGGTTTGTACACCGATAAACTCATCTTT. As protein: CALGEPAKNGSYPVLGGLYTDKLIF.

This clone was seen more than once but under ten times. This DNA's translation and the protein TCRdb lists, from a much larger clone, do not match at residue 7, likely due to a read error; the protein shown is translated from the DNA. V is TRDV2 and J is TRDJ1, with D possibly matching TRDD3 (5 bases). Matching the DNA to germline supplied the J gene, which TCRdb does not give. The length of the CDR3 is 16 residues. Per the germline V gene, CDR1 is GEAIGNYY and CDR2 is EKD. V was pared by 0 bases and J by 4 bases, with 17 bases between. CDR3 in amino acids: CACDTVFRTGDDKLIF. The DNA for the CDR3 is TGTGCCTGTGACACCGTATTCCGTACTGGAGACGATAAACTCATCTTT.

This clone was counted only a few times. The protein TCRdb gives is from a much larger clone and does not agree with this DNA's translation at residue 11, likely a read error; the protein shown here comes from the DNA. CDR3 loop: CACDTDNWGICVLPITPPRIF. The CDR3 DNA is TGTGCCTGTGACACCGACAACTGGGGGATATGCGTCTTACCAATCACACCCCCTCGGATCTTT. No J gene call was made, and the V gene is TRDV2; the table names TRDD3, a call not compared with the DNA. The CDR3 covers 21 residues. Germline V gives CDR1 GEAIGNYY, CDR2 EKD.

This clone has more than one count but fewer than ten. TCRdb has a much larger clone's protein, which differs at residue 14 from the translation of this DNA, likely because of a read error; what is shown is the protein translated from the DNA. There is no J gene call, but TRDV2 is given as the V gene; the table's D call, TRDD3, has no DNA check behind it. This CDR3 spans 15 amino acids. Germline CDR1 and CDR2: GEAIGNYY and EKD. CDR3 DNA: TGTGCCTGTGACCCTCTGGGGGATACGACCGATAAACTCACCTTT. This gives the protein CACDPLGDTTDKLTF.

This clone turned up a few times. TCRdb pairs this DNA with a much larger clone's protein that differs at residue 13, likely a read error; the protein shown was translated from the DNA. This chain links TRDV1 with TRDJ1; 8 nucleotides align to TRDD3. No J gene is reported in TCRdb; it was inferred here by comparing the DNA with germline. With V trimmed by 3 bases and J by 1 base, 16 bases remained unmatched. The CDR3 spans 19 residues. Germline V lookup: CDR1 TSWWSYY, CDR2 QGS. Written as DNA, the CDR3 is TGTGCTCTTGGGGACCTCTACCACTACCGTGGGGGATGCACCGATAAACTCATCTTT. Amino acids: CALGDLYHYRGGCTDKLIF.

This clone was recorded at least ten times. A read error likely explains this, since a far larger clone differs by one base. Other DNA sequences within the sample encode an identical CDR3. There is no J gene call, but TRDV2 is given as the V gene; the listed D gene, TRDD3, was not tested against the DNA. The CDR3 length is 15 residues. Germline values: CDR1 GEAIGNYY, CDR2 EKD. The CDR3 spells CACDAVGENTDKLIF. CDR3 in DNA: TGTGCCTGTGACGCCGTGGGGGAAAACACCGATAAACTCATCTTC.

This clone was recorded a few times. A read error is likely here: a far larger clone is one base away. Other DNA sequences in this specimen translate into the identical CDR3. CDR3 sequence (DNA): TGTGCTCTTGGGGACAGACCCTCCTACGGTCCGAAGGGCCTGGGGCTGACTTTCAAACTCATCTTC. It translates to CALGDRPSYGPKGLGLTFKLIF. J gene calling gave no result, while the V gene is TRDV1; the table gives TRDD3 as D, unverified against the DNA. Per the germline V gene, CDR1 is TSWWSYY and CDR2 is QGS. CDR3 length equals 22 residues.

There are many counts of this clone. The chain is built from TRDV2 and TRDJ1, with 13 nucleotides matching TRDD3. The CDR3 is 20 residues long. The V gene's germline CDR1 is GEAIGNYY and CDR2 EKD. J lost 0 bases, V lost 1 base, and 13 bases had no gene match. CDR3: CACDTMFGRLGDTNTDKLIF. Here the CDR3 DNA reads TGTGCCTGTGACACTATGTTCGGCCGACTGGGGGATACGAACACCGATAAACTCATCTTT.

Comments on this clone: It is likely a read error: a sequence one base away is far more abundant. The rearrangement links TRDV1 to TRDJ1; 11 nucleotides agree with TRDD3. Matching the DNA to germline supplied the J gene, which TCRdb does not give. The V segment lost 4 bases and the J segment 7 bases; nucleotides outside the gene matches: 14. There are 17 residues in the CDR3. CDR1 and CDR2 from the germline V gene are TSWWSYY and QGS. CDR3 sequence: CALGGPPWGILWAKLIF. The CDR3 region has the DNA TGTGCTCTTGGGGGGCCCCCCTGGGGGATACTGTGGGCTAAACTCATCTTT.

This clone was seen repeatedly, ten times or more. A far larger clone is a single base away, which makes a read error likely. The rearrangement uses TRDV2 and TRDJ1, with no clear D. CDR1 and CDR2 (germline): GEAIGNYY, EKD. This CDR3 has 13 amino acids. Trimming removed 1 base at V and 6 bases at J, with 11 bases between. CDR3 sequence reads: CACDTTYGNKLIF. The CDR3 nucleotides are TGTGCCTGTGACACTACGTACGGGAATAAACTCATCTTT.